These 29 T cell receptor beta chains share one sample of origin, sequenced in a study of blood T cell repertoires in COVID-19. Using immunoSEQ multiplex PCR, the repertoire was profiled, and TCRdb retains in-frame clones only, with some absent. The repertoire holds 300,000 to 400,000 clones, with over 75% as singletons. The sequenced sample consisted of PBMCs or T cells enriched from blood (not recorded which). Receptors were obtained from a woman aged 25 to 45 with acute COVID-19.

The V gene is TRBV7-2, the J gene TRBJ1-2; TRBD1 aligns across 10 bases. This CDR3 region has 16 residues. CDR1 is SGHTA and CDR2 is FQGNSA in the germline V gene. Trimming took 4 bases from V and 4 from J; bases not matched to a gene: 9. The CDR3 region is CASSSMTGGFSYGYTF. CDR3 in DNA: TGTGCCAGCAGCTCCATGACAGGGGGCTTTAGCTATGGCTACACCTTC.

The chain is built from TRBV7-3 and TRBJ2-7; 7 bases are shared with TRBD1. The ends lost 4 bases at V and 8 bases at J; junction bases unmatched: 8. Germline-derived CDR1 and CDR2 are SGHTA and FQGTGA. This CDR3 has 13 residues. The CDR3 sequence is CASSSYRGGQQYF. The CDR3, as DNA: TGTGCCAGCAGCTCATATCGAGGGGGCCAGCAGTACTTC.

The chain combines TRBV7-2 with TRBJ2-7; D is undetermined. The CDR3 is made up of 13 amino acids. CDR1 and CDR2 (germline): SGHTA, FQGNSA. V shed 3 bases and J shed 5 bases, with 11 bases lying between them. The DNA of the CDR3 is TGTGCCAGCAGCTTCTTAGGAGCCCACGAGCAGTACTTC. Translated, it gives CASSFLGAHEQYF.

The table lists this clone with a count of one. The chain has TRBV7-6 and TRBJ1-2; 7 positions agree with TRBD1. CDR1 and CDR2 from the germline V gene are SGHVS and FNYEAQ. V lost 5 bases and J lost 4; bases outside the gene matches: 10. CDR3 length: 15 residues. The CDR3 region has the DNA TGTGCCAGCAGCCCAGACAGGGCGCATGTCTATGGCTACACCTTC. This codes for CASSPDRAHVYGYTF.

CDR3 in amino acids: CASSLEGHNQPQHF. Here the CDR3 DNA reads TGCGCCAGCAGCTTGGAGGGGCACAATCAGCCCCAGCATTTT. The chain links TRBV5-1 to TRBJ1-5, with D maybe TRBD1 (5 bases). Germline assignment: CDR1 SGHRS and CDR2 YFSETQ. Trimming shortened V by 0 bases and J by 3 bases, and 7 bases separated the two germline ends. This CDR3 spans 14 amino acids.

The chain joins TRBV19 to TRBJ2-2, with 7 nucleotides matching TRBD2. V shed 3 bases, J shed 1 base, and the junction held 8 bases outside the gene matches. Germline-derived CDR1 and CDR2 are LNHDA and SQIVND (reference sequence). The CDR3 covers 17 residues. As DNA, the CDR3 is TGTGCCAGTAGTATGAAAGGCCTAGCGGAGAACACCGGGGAGCTGTTTTTT. It yields the protein CASSMKGLAENTGELFF. Variable domain in full (rest from reference TRBV19 and TRBJ2-2): DGGITQSPKYLFRKEGQNVTLSCEQNLNHDAMYWYRQDPGQGLRLIYYSQIVNDFQKGDIAEGYSVSREKKESFPLTVTSAQKNPTAFYLCASSMKGLAENTGELFFGEGSRLTVL.

This chain connects TRBV27 to TRBJ1-6, with TRBD1 identical over 8 bases. The V and J ends lost 8 bases and 5 bases, in that order; junction bases with no gene match: 11. The CDR3 spans 16 residues. Germline CDR1 reads MNHEY; CDR2 reads SMNVEV (reference sequence). CDR3 protein: CASPGNGQGNNSPLHF. The DNA for the CDR3 is TGTGCCAGCCCGGGGAATGGACAGGGCAATAATTCACCCCTCCACTTT.

CDR3 nucleotide sequence: TGTGCCAGCAGCCAGGGCCTAAATACGCAGTATTTT. It is translated as CASSQGLNTQYF. The rearrangement uses TRBV9 and TRBJ2-3; D is perhaps TRBD1 (5 bases). This CDR3 has 12 residues. Trimming took 4 bases from V and 7 from J, leaving 10 bases between them. Germline V gives CDR1 SGDLS, CDR2 YYNGEE.

This rearrangement joins TRBV20-1 to TRBJ2-7; D possibly corresponds to TRBD2 (5 bases). This CDR3 is built from 15 residues. Trimming stripped 3 bases from V and 1 base from J, with 16 bases between. CDR1 and CDR2 (germline): DFQATT, SNEGSKA (reference sequence). Here the CDR3 DNA reads TGCAGTGCTAGTCCGGGGTGGGCCAGTTCCTACGAGCAGTACTTC. Amino acids: CSASPGWASSYEQYF.

This clone turned up a few times. In DNA form, the CDR3 reads TGTGCCAGCAGAGCTTCCCCGGGTCCAACTAATGAAAAACTGTTTTTT. This codes for CASRASPGPTNEKLFF. The chain is built from TRBV27 and TRBJ1-4; D is undetermined. CDR1 is MNHEY, CDR2 SMNVEV, per germline (reference sequence). There are 16 residues in the CDR3. Trimming stripped 6 bases from V and 0 bases from J, with 14 bases between.

The J gene is TRBJ2-2, the V gene TRBV9; D is ambiguous. CDR1 is SGDLS and CDR2 is YYNGEE in the germline V gene. The CDR3 runs to 13 residues. V lost 4 bases to trimming and J lost 9 bases, with 13 bases between them. As DNA, the CDR3 is TGTGCCAGCAGCCCCCCAGTTCGCCGGGAGCTGTTTTTT. Its translation: CASSPPVRRELFF.

J is TRBJ1-6 and V is TRBV3-1 (or the pseudogene TRBV3-2); TRBD1 aligns across 10 bases. Germline V gene sequence: CDR1 LGHDT, CDR2 YNNKEL (reference sequence). This CDR3 is built from 16 residues. The ends lost 1 base at V and 9 bases at J; junction bases unmatched: 6. CDR3 region: CASSQGGQGRGSPLHF. The CDR3 DNA sequence: TGTGCCAGCAGCCAAGGGGGACAGGGGAGGGGTTCACCCCTCCACTTT.

J is TRBJ2-5 and V is TRBV2; 9 bases agree with TRBD1. V was pared by 8 bases and J by 4 bases, with 8 bases of the junction left unmatched. This CDR3 is 14 amino acids long. Germline V gene data show CDR1 as SNHLY and CDR2 as FYNNEI. CDR3 residues: CASWARQGGETQYF. The CDR3 region has the DNA TGTGCCAGCTGGGCTCGACAGGGGGGAGAGACCCAGTACTTC.

The chain joins TRBV6-5 to TRBJ1-2; weak D call: TRBD1 (6 bases). Trimming left V 4 bases short and J 4 bases short, with 16 bases between. The CDR3 sequence is 15 residues long. Germline CDR1 is MNHEY and CDR2 is SVGAGI. The CDR3 reads CASSSRYRDIYGYTF. The DNA for the CDR3 is TGTGCCAGCAGTTCCCGATACCGGGACATCTATGGCTACACCTTC.

The chain combines TRBV4-1 with TRBJ1-4; unclear D gene. The CDR3 extends over 14 amino acids. Germline CDR1 is MGHRA and CDR2 is YSYEKL. V was cut by 1 base and J by 4 bases, with 7 bases left in between. DNA for the CDR3: TGCGCCAGCAGCCAAGGGGCCGGTAATGAAAAACTGTTTTTT. Protein product: CASSQGAGNEKLFF.

The rearrangement joins TRBV6-5 to TRBJ2-3; 8 nucleotides agree with TRBD2. The CDR3 has 14 amino acids. Germline lookup yields CDR1 MNHEY and CDR2 SVGAGI. Germline trimming cut 2 bases from V and 6 bases from J; bases unmatched to any gene: 4. The DNA of the CDR3 is TGTGCCAGCAGTTACGGCGGGGGGTCGGATACGCAGTATTTT. Translated: CASSYGGGSDTQYF.

In nucleotides, the CDR3 is TGCGCCAGCAGCTTCGACAAGGGGGCTTTTAACTATGGCTACACCTTC. It specifies CASSFDKGAFNYGYTF. The chain joins TRBV5-1 to TRBJ1-2; 7 bases are a match to TRBD1. CDR3 length equals 16 residues. V was clipped by 2 bases and J by 1 base; unmatched bases: 8. Germline CDR1 is SGHRS and CDR2 is YFSETQ.

The genes are TRBV2 and TRBJ1-1; D possibly corresponds to TRBD1 (5 bases). The CDR3 sequence is 14 residues long. V lost 10 bases, J lost 3 bases, and 18 bases lay in between. The germline gives CDR1 SNHLY, CDR2 FYNNEI. CDR3 in amino acids: CATLPQGFYTEAFF. CDR3 nucleotides: TGTGCCACCCTCCCCCAGGGTTTTTACACTGAAGCTTTCTTT.

The rearrangement links TRBV19 to TRBJ2-3; 13 bases fit TRBD2. Per the germline V gene, CDR1 is LNHDA and CDR2 is SQIVND (reference sequence). This CDR3 contains 22 residues. Germline trimming cut 4 bases from V and 5 bases from J; bases unmatched to any gene: 24. CDR3: CASSTPFYAPVTSGGAVDTQYF. The CDR3 coding sequence is TGTGCCAGTAGTACCCCTTTTTATGCCCCCGTTACTAGCGGGGGGGCCGTAGATACGCAGTATTTT.

CDR3 region: CASSFRGANLNPSGELFF. The CDR3 DNA sequence: TGCGCCAGCAGCTTTCGGGGGGCAAACCTAAACCCTTCCGGGGAGCTGTTTTTT. The rearrangement uses TRBV5-1 and TRBJ2-2, with D tentatively TRBD2 (7 bases). The V and J ends lost 2 bases and 6 bases respectively, with 23 bases between them. Germline loops: CDR1 SGHRS, CDR2 YFSETQ. This CDR3 spans 18 amino acids.

This clone has only a few counts. J is TRBJ1-6 and V is TRBV5-1; no firm D call. This CDR3 comprises 15 residues. The V gene's germline CDR1 is SGHRS and CDR2 YFSETQ. V dropped 1 base and J dropped 7 bases, with 12 bases sitting between them. CDR3 bases: TGCGCCAGCAGCTTGACGGCTATGGGCAATTCACCCCTCCACTTT. Its protein is CASSLTAMGNSPLHF.

This chain joins TRBV5-1 and TRBJ1-6, with D unclear. V was trimmed by 1 base and J by 3 bases, leaving 5 bases between them. CDR1 is SGHRS, CDR2 YFSETQ, per germline. The CDR3 extends over 14 amino acids. As DNA, the CDR3 is TGCGCCAGCAGCTTGTACAGCTATAATTCACCCCTCCACTTT. It yields the protein CASSLYSYNSPLHF.

This chain links TRBV3-1 (or the pseudogene TRBV3-2) with TRBJ1-1; D unresolved. Germline values: CDR1 LGHDT, CDR2 YNNKEL (reference sequence). The length of the CDR3 is 14 residues. V dropped 7 bases and J dropped 3 bases, with 15 bases sitting between them. The CDR3 protein is CASNPKPGYTEAFF. CDR3 nucleotides: TGTGCCAGCAACCCGAAGCCAGGCTACACTGAAGCTTTCTTT.

This sequence joins TRBV4-1 and TRBJ2-7; maybe TRBD2 (5 bases). Per germline, CDR1 MGHRA and CDR2 YSYEKL. This CDR3 has 13 residues. V gave up 5 bases and J gave up 3 bases, with 11 bases separating them. CDR3 DNA sequence: TGCGCCAGCAGCATTGGGAGAGGCTACGAGCAGTACTTC. This encodes CASSIGRGYEQYF.

The chain employs TRBV4-2 and TRBJ2-3; 14 nucleotides align to TRBD2. The CDR3 has 18 amino acids. V lost 5 bases, J lost 4 bases, and 11 bases stayed unmatched. Germline lookup yields CDR1 LGHNA and CDR2 YNFKEQ. The CDR3 spells CASSTSTSGGARADTQYF. The CDR3 nucleotides read TGTGCCAGCAGCACGTCGACTAGCGGGGGGGCGAGGGCAGATACGCAGTATTTT.

V is TRBV2 and J is TRBJ2-3; 8 positions match TRBD1. The V and J ends lost 6 bases and 0 bases, in that order; junction bases with no gene match: 5. CDR3 length equals 15 residues. Germline loops: CDR1 SNHLY, CDR2 FYNNEI. CDR3 DNA: TGTGCCAGCAGCTGGACAGGGACTAGCACAGATACGCAGTATTTT. Translated: CASSWTGTSTDTQYF.

This chain joins TRBV20-1 and TRBJ2-1; the match to TRBD2 covers 9 bases. V lost 3 bases, J lost 6 bases, and 0 bases stayed unmatched. This CDR3 is 12 amino acids long. In germline, CDR1 is DFQATT, CDR2 SNEGSKA (reference sequence). The CDR3 bases are TGCAGTGCTAGTAGCGGGGGCAATGAGCAGTTCTTC. Translated, it gives CSASSGGNEQFF.

This clone was recorded a few times. The chain carries TRBV5-1 and TRBJ1-3, with 8 bases lining up with TRBD1. Germline V CDR1 and CDR2: SGHRS, YFSETQ. The CDR3 is made up of 14 amino acids. The V gene end was trimmed by 4 bases and the J gene end by 0 bases; junction bases not matched to a gene: 0. The CDR3 protein is CASSGTGSGNTIYF. In DNA, the CDR3 is TGCGCCAGCAGCGGGACAGGCTCTGGAAACACCATATATTTT.

This chain joins TRBV7-9 and TRBJ2-5; 8 bases fit TRBD2. Per germline, CDR1 SEHNR and CDR2 FQNEAQ (reference sequence). The CDR3 loop spans 15 amino acids. The ends lost 5 bases at V and 3 bases at J; junction bases unmatched: 8. The CDR3, as DNA: TGTGCCAGCAGCACCCGTCCGGGACTAGAAGAGACCCAGTACTTC. It translates to CASSTRPGLEETQYF. The full variable domain, completed using reference TRBV7-9 and TRBJ2-5, is DTGVSQNPRHKITKRGQNVTFRCDPISEHNRLYWYRQTLGQGPEFLTYFQNEAQLEKSRLLSDRFSAERPKGSFSTLEIQRTEQGDSAMYLCASSTRPGLEETQYFGPGTRLLVL.